Here is one T cell receptor (beta chain) with its context. What antigen it recognizes has not been identified. The input lacks base qualities; no much larger clone sits a single base away. Participants in the prospective study were aged roughly 18 to 95 years, lived in 24 United States geographic areas, and enrolled through a virtual design. In the prospective study, cohorts were assigned on the basis of participant-reported clinical history obtained from a screening survey and a study questionnaire. Each participant in the prospective study had whole blood, serum and a nasopharyngeal or oropharyngeal swab collected by mobile phlebotomists. Over an approximately 2-month period, participants in the prospective study had the option of providing additional blood draws and questionnaires. Before DNA extraction, prospective study blood samples were shipped either frozen or at room temperature. TCRbeta CDR3 regions were amplified from genomic DNA using the immunoSEQ Assay, a bias-controlled multiplex PCR. The authors' analysis ran thus. The number of nucleated cells in each sample was estimated from the amplification of reference gene primers within the assay. Sequence reads were collapsed and filtered to measure the absolute abundance of every unique TCRbeta CDR3 rearrangement. For each sample, productive Simpson clonality was calculated as the square root of Simpson's diversity index over productive rearrangements. The source is immuneACCESS, and TCRdb retained only in-frame sequences with V and J called. Part of the clones is not carried over; for the studies checked, unresolved V genes explain less than half of this, and the remainder is unexplained. Clone size and the V and J calls come from that table; the DNA yielded D and trimming. The sample contains 350,000 to 550,000 clones, around 90% of them found a single time. Of the sample, approximately 2% is held by the ten largest clones.

The data were obtained in a study of blood T cell repertoires in COVID-19 (dated by TCRdb to the early 2020s). As for the study more broadly: Samples covering the acute and convalescent phases of COVID-19 were provided by collaborators in the United States, Italy and Spain. The prospective study material was composed of cDNA or gDNA derived from T cells, B-cell-depleted T cells, or PBMCs. Subjects who had been exposed to COVID-19, were actively infected with it, or had recovered from it provided the deeply sampled blood TCRbeta repertoires that made up the dataset. A freely available public database, intended as a resource for researchers studying the immune response to SARS-CoV-2, is where the repertoires were released. The samples were drawn from two sources: the first 160 participants of the ongoing ImmuneRACE study, and 1,000 to 1,500 subjects contributed by 6 global collaborators. Sample metadata almost always included a de-identified subject ID, COVID-19 status, age in years and sex. Where available, HLA class I and class II types were obtained from metadata supplied by the sample provider rather than from assay-based typing. Study-wide conclusions, independent of this receptor: The quantity of clinical and demographic metadata differed by source and by participant and was supplied without curation.

This TCR was recovered from a woman aged 18 to 35 with acute COVID-19. The sequenced sample was PBMCs or T cells enriched from blood (not recorded which).

The DNA is as follows: TGTGCCAGCTCACCGGAATATAGAGGTAGTAATGAAAAACTGTTTTTT. It codes for CASSPEYRGSNEKLFF. The rearranged chain carries TRBV18 and TRBJ1-4, with the D gene not clear enough to name. Sequences KGHSH (CDR1) and LQKENI (CDR2) are obtained from the germline V gene. Including cysteine and phenylalanine, the CDR3 has 16 amino acids. Here the CDR3 DNA is all that survives: 48 bases in frame from base 1. Trimming takes 3 bases from V and 4 bases from J, and the germline ends sit 15 bases apart.